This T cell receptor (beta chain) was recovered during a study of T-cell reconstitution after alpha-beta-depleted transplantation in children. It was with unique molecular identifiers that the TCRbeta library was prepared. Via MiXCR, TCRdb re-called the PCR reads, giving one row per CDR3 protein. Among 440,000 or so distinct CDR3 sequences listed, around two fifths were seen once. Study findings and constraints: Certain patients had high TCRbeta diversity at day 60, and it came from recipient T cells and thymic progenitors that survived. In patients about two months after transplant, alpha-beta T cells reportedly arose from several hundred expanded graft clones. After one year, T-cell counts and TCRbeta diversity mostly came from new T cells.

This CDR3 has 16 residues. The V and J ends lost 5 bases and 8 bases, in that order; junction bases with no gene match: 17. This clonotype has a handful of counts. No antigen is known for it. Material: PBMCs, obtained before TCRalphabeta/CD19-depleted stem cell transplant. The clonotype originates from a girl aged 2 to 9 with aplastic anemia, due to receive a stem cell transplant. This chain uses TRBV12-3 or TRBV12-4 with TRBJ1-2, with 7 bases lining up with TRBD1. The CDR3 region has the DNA TGTGCCAGCAGTCCCCTACTAATGGACAGGTCTAGCGGCTACACCTTC. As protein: CASSPLLMDRSSGYTF.